The 8 T cell receptor beta chains reported below all come from one sample, sequenced in a study of blood T cell repertoires in COVID-19. The repertoire was sequenced with immunoSEQ multiplex PCR; TCRdb's copy has only in-frame clones and lacks some. Here the sample spans approximately 75,000 clones, 80% to 90% being singletons. The sample comprised peripheral blood. The receptors come from a man in his sixties with acute or convalescent COVID-19.

This clone was detected a few times. The junction departs from the called germline gene at one end, perhaps through a read error. This chain uses TRBV5-1 with TRBJ1-2; 10 bases line up with TRBD1. CDR1 and CDR2 (germline): SGHRS, YFSETQ. The CDR3 has 12 amino acids. CDR3 nucleotides: TGCGCCAGCAGCTGGGACAGGGGTACCAGGGCCTTC. Amino acids: CASSWDRGTRAF.

CDR3 sequence: CASSSRIAGGPTDTQYF. In nucleotides, the CDR3 is TGCGCCAGCAGCTCTCGTATCGCGGGGGGGCCGACAGATACGCAGTATTTT. The J gene is TRBJ2-3, the V gene TRBV5-1; 9 nucleotides match TRBD2. The trim removed 3 bases at V and 3 bases at J, leaving 11 bases unmatched. CDR1 and CDR2 from the germline V gene are SGHRS and YFSETQ. The CDR3 is 17 amino acids.

The chain carries TRBV6-5 and TRBJ2-3, with 10 bases that match TRBD2. The CDR3 contains 15 residues. V lost 6 bases, J lost 1 base, and 4 bases stayed unmatched. Germline V gene lookup returns CDR1 MNHEY and CDR2 SVGAGI. The CDR3 here is CASRGLAGGTDTQYF. The DNA for the CDR3 is TGTGCCAGCAGGGGGCTAGCGGGAGGCACAGATACGCAGTATTTT.

The chain has TRBV19 and TRBJ1-5; D gene uncertain. CDR3 length: 15 residues. Trimming left V 3 bases short and J 4 bases short, with 13 bases between. The germline CDR1 and CDR2 sequences are LNHDA and SQIVND (reference sequence). The CDR3 coding sequence is TGTGCCAGTAGTATTGCCCCAAGGAGTAATCAGCCCCAGCATTTT. This sequence encodes CASSIAPRSNQPQHF.

The chain couples TRBV18 to TRBJ2-7, with D perhaps TRBD2 (6 bases). The CDR3 contains 14 residues. V lost 3 bases, J lost 0 bases, and 9 bases lay in between. Germline values: CDR1 KGHSH, CDR2 LQKENI. The CDR3 loop reads CASSPRDHSYEQYF. Here the CDR3 DNA reads TGTGCCAGCTCACCGCGGGACCACTCCTACGAGCAGTACTTC.

The rearrangement uses TRBV7-2 and TRBJ2-2; a possible D gene is TRBD1 (6 bases). Trimming took 7 bases from V and 1 from J, leaving 13 bases between them. CDR3 length equals 15 residues. Per the germline V gene, CDR1 is SGHTA and CDR2 is FQGNSA. The CDR3 nucleotides are TGTGCCAGCAACCAGGTGGGACAGAACACCGGGGAGCTGTTTTTT. Translated, it gives CASNQVGQNTGELFF.

This clone was counted a few times. The chain couples TRBV19 to TRBJ1-6; TRBD1 agrees at 9 bases. Germline V CDR1 and CDR2: LNHDA, SQIVND (reference sequence). CDR3 size: 16 residues. With V trimmed by 5 bases and J by 6 bases, 8 bases remained unmatched. Here the CDR3 DNA reads TGTGCCAGTAGTGGCGGACAGGGGTTTAGTAATTCACCCCTCCACTTT. This encodes CASSGGQGFSNSPLHF.

This clone appeared once. The chain couples TRBV6-5 to TRBJ1-1; D might be TRBD1 (6 bases). The ends were cut back, 2 bases at V and 0 bases at J, with 13 bases in the middle. Germline CDR1 reads MNHEY; CDR2 reads SVGAGI. This CDR3 region has 16 residues. CDR3 bases: TGTGCCAGCAGTTACAACCGACAGGACTTGAACACTGAAGCTTTCTTT. It translates to CASSYNRQDLNTEAFF.